This T cell receptor beta chain derives from a study of CD8 T cells in Susac syndrome (dated by TCRdb to the late 2010s). In terms of the full investigation: Among the Susac syndrome patients who were sequenced, clinically active disease was present in more than 5 and clinical remission was observed in 8 or 9. The study used repertoire sequencing to test whether antigen drove CD8+ T cell activation and differentiation in Susac syndrome. At the time of blood withdrawal, Susac syndrome patients were either therapy-naive, taking corticosteroids (with some also receiving IVIg), or on IVIg alone. What the work shows at the level of the full study, not this receptor alone: The number of individuals in the TCR sequencing and HLA analysis was recognized as being relatively small. The CD4+ T cell repertoire of patients with Susac syndrome showed no detectable clonal expansion.

RNA was extracted with the RNeasy kit and 0.5 to 1 ug was reverse transcribed using random hexamers. The immunoSEQ multiplex PCR assay, which covers 54 Vbeta and 13 Jbeta segments, was used to amplify TCR beta CDR3 regions. PCR amplification bias was corrected by using a synthetic template baseline for primer optimization and computational correction. The paper's processing steps were these. Only productive sequences were kept, with reads annotated to V, D and J genes according to IMGT and analyzed in immunoSEQ Analyzer. To calculate clonality, Shannon entropy was normalized by log2 of the number of productive unique sequences and then subtracted from one. For each patient and control, public and private clones were evaluated among the 100 most prevalent clones. Clones were defined as Susac-specific when absent from the healthy and MS cohorts, from approximately 1,100 published viral clones and from other ImmuneACCESS disease sequences. The raw public reads went through TCRdb reprocessing: fastp at Q25, MiXCR clone calling, in-frame beta chains kept. When rows share a CDR3 protein, they turn into one entry using the most common DNA and genes. Clone size and V and J calls follow TCRdb, not the original study. The sample table lists some 150,000 distinct CDR3 sequences, 85% to 95% of them with a count of one. Of the sample, 0.15% to 0.2% is held by the ten largest clones.

High-throughput TCR beta sequencing profiled peripheral blood CD8+ and CD4+ T cells from healthy donors, Susac syndrome patients and multiple sclerosis patients. The Susac syndrome patients fulfilled recently defined diagnostic criteria for definite or probable disease. Bulk CD8+ and CD4+ T cells were purified by magnetic negative isolation, while CD8+ TEMRA cells were enriched using FACS. Blood was drawn into EDTA tubes, processed within 24 hours, and PBMCs were isolated by density gradient centrifugation. PBMCs intended for TCR sequencing were cryopreserved in liquid nitrogen and thawed later in a water bath at 37 degrees C. The sorted or isolated CD4+, CD8+ and CD8+ TEMRA cells reached a purity of at least 90%. Taken from the germline V gene (reference sequence), the CDR1 and CDR2 loops are DFQATT and SNEGSKA. The cysteine opens and the phenylalanine closes a CDR3 of 12 amino acids. Only the CDR3 region is kept as DNA, spanning 36 bases read in frame from base 1. V is reduced by 3 bases and J by 5 bases, leaving a spacing of 10 bases between them.

Turning to this clonotype: No antigen is known for it. There are no base qualities to consult, and no much larger clone falls within one base.

This TCR came from a human donor with Susac syndrome. The sample was CD4+ T cells from PBMCs. The chain was built from TRBV20-1 and TRBJ2-5; no D gene call is confident. Here the CDR3 is given as CSASGTGETQYF. The base sequence is TGCAGTGCTAGCGGTACTGGGGAGACCCAGTACTTC.